This T cell receptor (beta chain) was identified in a study of T cell changes during pregnancy in multiple sclerosis. Some clones are missing from TCRdb's copy, which holds only in-frame ones; the method was immunoSEQ multiplex PCR. The sample gives fewer than 70,000 clones, 70% to 90% of which show up once; about 2.7% is in the top ten. Source: peripheral blood, taken in the first trimester of pregnancy. The receptor comes from a female donor with multiple sclerosis, enrolled in a pregnancy study.

CDR3 bases: TGTGCCAGCTCACCCCCTCTTGGCGGGGGGCGCGAGCAGTACTTC. Translation gives CASSPPLGGGREQYF. The chain employs TRBV18 and TRBJ2-7; 8 bases are shared with TRBD2. Germline CDR1 and CDR2: KGHSH and LQKENI. With V trimmed by 3 bases and J by 6 bases, 10 bases remained unmatched. The CDR3 is made up of 15 amino acids.